The sequence of this TCR beta chain was determined in a study of CD8+ T cells in alopecia areata. About the study: Tofacitinib administration to treated patients was oral, at 5 to 10 mg twice daily.

Trimming left V 8 bases short and J 0 bases short, with 10 bases between. Germline CDR1 reads SQVTM; CDR2 reads ANQGSEA. This CDR3 spans 12 amino acids. Sample treatment: oral pan-JAK inhibitor, 5-10 mg twice daily. Individuals with alopecia areata gave both lesional scalp punch biopsies and peripheral blood for collection. Reverse transcribed after extraction, RNA yielded cDNA as the sequencing template. The method was immunoSEQ multiplex PCR; TCRdb's version includes in-frame clones alone and lacks a portion of them. The table shows more than 150,000 clones, with roughly 64% occurring only once. This chain connects TRBV29-1 to TRBJ1-1; D may be TRBD1 (5 bases). Here the sequenced sample was CD8+ T cells sorted from blood, taken at week 24, from a patient treated with tofacitinib. The receptor's source is a human donor with alopecia areata. Written as DNA, the CDR3 is TGCAGCTCCGACAGAATGAACACTGAAGCTTTCTTT. Translated: CSSDRMNTEAFF.